Following are 4 T cell receptor beta chains from one sample sequenced in a study of shared clonotypes between healthy human individuals. Naive CD8 cells lacked CD45RO and underwent positive selection for CCR7, leaving out terminally differentiated effector memory CD45RA+ cells. Profiled with immunoSEQ multiplex PCR; TCRdb holds only in-frame clones, not every one. The table includes roughly 850,000 clones, approximately 96% detected once. The sample consisted of naive CD8+ T cells sorted from blood. These receptor sequences come from a man younger than 45 in good health.

The rearrangement links TRBV7-9 to TRBJ2-7; D gene ambiguous. V was pared by 4 bases and J by 1 base, with 11 bases between. Germline-derived CDR1 and CDR2 are SEHNR and FQNEAQ (reference sequence). The CDR3 totals 14 residues. The chain's CDR3 is CASSSPTVSYEQYF. As DNA, the CDR3 is TGTGCCAGCAGCTCCCCGACGGTATCCTACGAGCAGTACTTC.

The chain employs TRBV4-1 and TRBJ2-7; 8 positions match TRBD2. Germline lookup yields CDR1 MGHRA and CDR2 YSYEKL. This CDR3 contains 16 residues. With V trimmed by 1 base and J by 0 bases, 5 bases remained unmatched. The CDR3 DNA follows: TGCGCCAGCAGCCAAGCCTCGACTAGCGACTCCTACGAGCAGTACTTC. Translated: CASSQASTSDSYEQYF.

The chain combines TRBV29-1 with TRBJ2-2, with D possibly matching TRBD2 (5 bases). This CDR3 region has 13 residues. The V gene lost 2 bases and the J gene lost 6 bases, with 10 bases spanning the gap. The germline gives CDR1 SQVTM, CDR2 ANQGSEA. The CDR3 spells CSVELRGPGELFF. The CDR3 DNA reads TGCAGCGTTGAATTGAGAGGGCCCGGGGAGCTGTTTTTT.

This sequence joins TRBV27 and TRBJ2-1, with D uncertain. V was shortened by 4 bases and J by 16 bases, with 17 bases between the two germline ends. Germline V lookup: CDR1 MNHEY, CDR2 SMNVEV (reference sequence). The CDR3 loop spans 12 amino acids. CDR3 sequence (DNA): TGTGCCAGCAGTTCCCCTCCGGGTCCCAACTTCTTC. Translated: CASSSPPGPNFF.